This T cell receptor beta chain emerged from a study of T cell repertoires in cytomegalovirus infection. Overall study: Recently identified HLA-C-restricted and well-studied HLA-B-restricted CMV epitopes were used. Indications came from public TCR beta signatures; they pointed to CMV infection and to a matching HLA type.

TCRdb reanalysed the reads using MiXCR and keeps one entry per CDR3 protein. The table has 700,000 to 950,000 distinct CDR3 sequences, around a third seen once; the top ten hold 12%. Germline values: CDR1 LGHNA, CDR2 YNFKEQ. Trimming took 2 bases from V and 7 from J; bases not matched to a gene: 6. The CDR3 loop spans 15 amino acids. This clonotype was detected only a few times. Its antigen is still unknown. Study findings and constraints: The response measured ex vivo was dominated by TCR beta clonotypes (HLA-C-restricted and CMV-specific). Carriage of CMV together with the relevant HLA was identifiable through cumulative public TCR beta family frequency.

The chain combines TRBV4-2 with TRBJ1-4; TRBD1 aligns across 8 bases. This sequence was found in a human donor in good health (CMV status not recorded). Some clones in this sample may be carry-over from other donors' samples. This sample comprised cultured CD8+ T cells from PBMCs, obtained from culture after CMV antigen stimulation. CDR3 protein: CASSQWNQGAEKLFF. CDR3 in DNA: TGTGCCAGCAGCCAATGGAACCAGGGGGCTGAAAAACTGTTTTTT.